This T cell receptor (beta chain) was recovered during a study of cytomegalovirus exposure and HLA in healthy donors. Whole-study findings and limits: Specificity of three CMV-associated chains for CMV antigens was verified in vitro. Researchers left out some V segments, among them TRBV6-2 and TRBV6-3, as indistinguishable. The study recorded around 160 TCR beta chains that were cytomegalovirus-associated.

This CDR3 is built from 11 residues. V lost 9 bases and J lost 5, with 10 bases in between. Germline CDR1 is LNHDA and CDR2 is SQIVND (reference sequence). Notes on this clone: The antigen is unknown.

In the PCR, 60 Vbeta and 13 Jbeta primers were used. Some clones are missing from TCRdb's copy, which holds only in-frame ones; the method was immunoSEQ multiplex PCR. The table for this sample gives more than 85,000 clones. The origin of this receptor is a girl aged 10-17 years in good health and CMV-seropositive. This chain connects TRBV19 to TRBJ1-2; TRBD1 might be the D (6 bases). Sequencing input: PBMCs. The CDR3 sequence: CASGQSYGYTF. For the CDR3, the DNA is TGTGCCAGCGGACAGAGTTATGGCTACACCTTC.